This T cell receptor (beta chain) was documented in a study of T cells in narcolepsy. About the research overall: Healthy controls were enrolled alongside patients with narcolepsy type 1 or type 2. Whole-study results and caveats: Some memory CD4+ repertoires had no autoreactive clone sequences. Autoreactive HCRT-specific and TRIB2-specific clonotypes were marked in same-patient CSF-versus-blood CD4+ comparisons. Autoreactive clonotypes reportedly recurred in blood of same and different patients, not controls.

A note on this clone: Its antigen is undetermined.

V trimming: 5 bases; J trimming: 5 bases; junction bases outside the gene matches: 5. The CDR3 extends over 14 amino acids. Germline V gene data show CDR1 as SEHNR and CDR2 as FQNEAQ (reference sequence). The protocol was immunoSEQ multiplex PCR, while the TCRdb copy is restricted to in-frame clones and leaves out a portion. The top ten hold around 1.3% of the sample, which has around 31,000 clones, around 80% seen once. Sequencing was done on a sample of CD45RA- memory CD4+ T cells from PBMCs. V usage is TRBV7-9 and J usage is TRBJ1-1, with 10 bases that match TRBD1. This TCR came from a human donor with narcolepsy. CDR3 protein: CASSIGTGETEAFF. CDR3 in DNA: TGTGCCAGCAGCATCGGGACAGGGGAGACTGAAGCTTTCTTT.